The entry below gives a single TCR beta chain sequence along with its context. These data come from a study of blood T cell repertoires in COVID-19. For the study at large: COVID-19 samples, acute and convalescent, were from the United States, Italy and Spain. Sources were T cells, B-cell-depleted T cells, or PBMCs; the material itself was cDNA or gDNA.

Per the study methods: Estimated nucleated cell counts came from reference gene primer amplification. The protocol was immunoSEQ multiplex PCR, while the TCRdb copy is restricted to in-frame clones and leaves out a portion. That table gives V, J and clone size, and the DNA gave D and trimming. The repertoire has about 56,000 clones, 80% to 90% of them found once; the top ten carry roughly 20%. V was shortened by 5 bases and J by 7 bases, with 23 bases between the two germline ends. The CDR3 runs 16 residues. The germline gives CDR1 ENHRY, CDR2 SYGVKD. The receptor comes from a human donor in a cohort sampled during active COVID-19. The specimen was peripheral blood. The V gene is TRBV10-3, the J gene TRBJ1-2; tentatively, D is TRBD1 (6 bases). In nucleotides, the CDR3 is TGTGCCATCAGTACGGGCGACGGGGGGCCCTTTGTTGGCTACACCTTC. It yields the protein CAISTGDGGPFVGYTF.